The 26 T cell receptor beta chains listed next were all sequenced from one sample in a study of cytomegalovirus exposure and HLA in healthy donors. The PCR ran on 60 Vbeta and 13 Jbeta primers. TCRdb keeps only in-frame clones here, not all; method: immunoSEQ multiplex PCR. Of roughly 230,000 clones listed, around 90% are singletons. The material sequenced was PBMCs. These receptors came from a girl aged 2-15 years in good health and CMV-seronegative.

The V call is TRBV6-1, the J call TRBJ2-3, with D perhaps TRBD2 (5 bases). The CDR3 runs to 16 residues. The V gene lost 2 bases and the J gene lost 1 base, with 13 bases spanning the gap. Germline values: CDR1 MNHNS, CDR2 SASEGT. CDR3: CASSEPPRGGTDTQYF. In DNA, the CDR3 is TGTGCCAGCAGTGAACCCCCCCGGGGAGGCACAGATACGCAGTATTTT.

This chain connects TRBV30 to TRBJ2-1; 9 positions match TRBD1. Germline-derived CDR1 and CDR2 are GTSNPN and SVGIG (reference sequence). The CDR3 sequence is 11 residues long. V gave up 2 bases and J gave up 15 bases; unmatched junction bases: 5. The chain's CDR3 is CAWSPGTGRFF. For the CDR3, the DNA is TGTGCCTGGAGTCCGGGGACAGGGAGGTTCTTC.

The genes are TRBV6-7 and TRBJ1-1, with 9 bases aligning to TRBD1. TRBV6-7 is an ORF, and what it does is uncertain. Trimming cost V 3 bases and J 0 bases; bases outside gene matches: 5. This CDR3 is 16 amino acids long. The CDR3 loop reads CASSYPDRGMNTEAFF. Written as DNA, the CDR3 is TGTGCCAGCAGTTATCCGGACAGGGGAATGAACACTGAAGCTTTCTTT.

The rearrangement links TRBV12-2 to TRBJ2-7; TRBD1 is taken as the D call from the table, unchecked against the DNA. TRBV12-2 is a recognized pseudogene. This CDR3 is 14 amino acids long. CDR3 sequence reads: CASRLGTGFYEQYF. The CDR3 DNA sequence: TGTGCAAGTCGCTTGGGGACAGGGTTCTACGAGCAGTACTTC.

The chain uses TRBV4-2 and TRBJ2-6; 8 nucleotides agree with TRBD1. The germline V gene has CDR1 LGHNA and CDR2 YNFKEQ. This CDR3 has 20 amino acids. Trimming at V came to 0 bases and at J to 4 bases, leaving 14 bases not matched to a gene. CDR3 in amino acids: CASSQDPPGQGAHGANVLTF. The CDR3 DNA reads as TGTGCCAGCAGCCAAGACCCCCCGGGGCAGGGGGCGCACGGGGCCAACGTCCTGACTTTC.

The rearrangement joins TRBV28 to TRBJ1-3, with D possibly matching TRBD1 (6 bases). CDR1 is MDHEN, CDR2 SYDVKM, per germline. The CDR3 consists of 13 residues. V was shortened by 4 bases and J by 4 bases, with 8 bases between the two germline ends. The CDR3 DNA is TGTGCCAGCAGTTCAGGGGCGGGAAACACCATATATTTT. This encodes CASSSGAGNTIYF.

The rearrangement links TRBV9 to TRBJ2-3, with D perhaps TRBD2 (6 bases). CDR1 is SGDLS, CDR2 YYNGEE, per germline. V lost 3 bases to trimming and J lost 1 base, with 9 bases between them. This CDR3 is 14 amino acids long. The DNA for the CDR3 is TGTGCCAGCAGCGCCCCGGGAGGCACAGATACGCAGTATTTT. Encoded protein: CASSAPGGTDTQYF. Variable domain in full (rest from reference TRBV9 and TRBJ2-3): DSGVTQTPKHLITATGQRVTLRCSPRSGDLSVYWYQQSLDQGLQFLIQYYNGEERAKGNILERFSAQQFPDLHSELNLSSLELGDSALYFCASSAPGGTDTQYFGPGTRLTVL.

Comment on this clone: Other nucleotide sequences from this sample produce the same CDR3. The chain uses TRBV5-1 and TRBJ2-5; D not resolved. CDR3 length: 13 residues. The V end lost 5 bases, the J end lost 1 base, and 9 bases lay between the germline ends. The germline gives CDR1 SGHRS, CDR2 YFSETQ. The CDR3 bases are TGCGCCAGCAGTCTAAAGTCCCAAGAGACCCAGTACTTC. Encoded protein: CASSLKSQETQYF.

The chain links TRBV25-1 to TRBJ1-2, with no clear D. Trimming cost V 1 base and J 6 bases, with 9 bases left between them. Germline loops: CDR1 MGHDK, CDR2 SYGVNS. The CDR3 runs 13 residues. CDR3 sequence (DNA): TGTGCCAGCAGTGAATTCGGGATCGATGGCTACACCTTC. It yields the protein CASSEFGIDGYTF.

J is TRBJ1-5 and V is TRBV5-5; 11 nucleotides align to TRBD1. CDR1 is SGHKS and CDR2 is YYEKEE in the germline V gene (reference sequence). The J segment lost 4 bases and the V segment lost 4 bases, leaving 4 bases of the junction unmatched. This CDR3 is 15 amino acids long. In nucleotides, the CDR3 is TGTGCCAGCAGCCCCGGACAGGGGGCGAATCAGCCCCAGCATTTT. Encoded protein: CASSPGQGANQPQHF.

The chain employs TRBV27 and TRBJ1-1; 7 nucleotides align to TRBD1. This CDR3 spans 13 amino acids. With V trimmed by 4 bases and J by 1 base, 0 bases remained unmatched. Per germline, CDR1 MNHEY and CDR2 SMNVEV (reference sequence). CDR3 amino acids: CASSWDRNTEAFF. The DNA for the CDR3 is TGTGCCAGCAGTTGGGACAGGAACACTGAAGCTTTCTTT.

The chain recombines TRBV6-1 with TRBJ1-5, with 7 nucleotides matching TRBD1. Losses at the gene ends were 4 bases for V and 6 bases for J; bases not matched to a gene: 6. Looked up from germline, CDR1 is MNHNS and CDR2 is SASEGT. This CDR3 has 14 amino acids. In DNA, the CDR3 is TGTGCCAGCAGTGGACAGGGCTTGCTTCAGCCCCAGCATTTT. Protein sequence: CASSGQGLLQPQHF.

The V call is TRBV19, the J call TRBJ2-2; possibly TRBD1 for D (6 bases). The germline CDR1 and CDR2 sequences are LNHDA and SQIVND (reference sequence). CDR3 length: 15 amino acids. Trimming took 6 bases from V and 1 from J, leaving 12 bases between them. As DNA, the CDR3 is TGTGCCAGTAGGACCGGACAGTTGAACACCGGGGAGCTGTTTTTT. Translating it yields CASRTGQLNTGELFF.

The chain employs TRBV19 and TRBJ1-2; 8 bases are a match to TRBD1. Germline loops: CDR1 LNHDA, CDR2 SQIVND (reference sequence). The CDR3 runs 15 residues. Losses at the gene ends were 5 bases for V and 5 bases for J; bases not matched to a gene: 10. This chain's CDR3 is CASSSGTGGGYGYTF. The CDR3 bases are TGTGCCAGTAGTTCCGGGACAGGTGGTGGTTATGGCTACACCTTC.

V gene TRBV10-1 combines with J gene TRBJ2-5; D gene unclear. The CDR3 is 12 residues long. The germline CDR1 and CDR2 sequences are WNHNN and SYGVQD (reference sequence). Trimming removed 6 bases at V and 7 bases at J, with 12 bases between. Here the CDR3 reads CASSQTPGTQYF. In DNA form, the CDR3 reads TGCGCCAGCAGCCAAACTCCCGGGACCCAGTACTTC.

This clone was counted a single time. The CDR3 DNA reads TGTGCCAGCAGCCCCCCGACAGGGGGCCGCAATCAGCCCCAGCATTTT. It yields the protein CASSPPTGGRNQPQHF. V is TRBV28 and J is TRBJ1-5; 10 positions match TRBD1. The J segment lost 2 bases and the V segment lost 6 bases, leaving 7 bases of the junction unmatched. The CDR3 extends over 16 amino acids. Germline V CDR1 and CDR2: MDHEN, SYDVKM.

The CDR3 reads CASSLGTGGEKLFF. CDR3 in DNA: TGTGCCAGCAGTTTAGGGACAGGGGGCGAAAAACTGTTTTTT. The chain is built from TRBV28 and TRBJ1-4; 12 positions match TRBD1. Germline V gene data show CDR1 as MDHEN and CDR2 as SYDVKM. The CDR3 consists of 14 residues. V was pared by 2 bases and J by 8 bases, with 0 bases of the junction left unmatched. Variable domain in full (rest from reference TRBV28 and TRBJ1-4): DVKVTQSSRYLVKRTGEKVFLECVQDMDHENMFWYRQDPGLGLRLIYFSYDVKMKEKGDIPEGYSVSREKKERFSLILESASTNQTSMYLCASSLGTGGEKLFFGSGTQLSVL.

This clone was seen only once. The chain joins TRBV4-2 to TRBJ2-6; D call uncertain. The V gene lost 3 bases and the J gene lost 3 bases, with 15 bases spanning the gap. This CDR3 is 17 amino acids long. The germline V gene has CDR1 LGHNA and CDR2 YNFKEQ. This CDR3 is CASSHSPGGFGANVLTF. The CDR3 DNA reads as TGTGCCAGCAGCCACAGCCCTGGCGGCTTTGGGGCCAACGTCCTGACTTTC.

The V and J genes are TRBV11-2 and TRBJ2-7; perhaps TRBD1 as D (6 bases). V lost 4 bases and J lost 3, with 13 bases in between. Germline CDR1 reads SGHAT; CDR2 reads FQNNGV. The CDR3 loop spans 14 amino acids. CDR3 amino acids: CASSSRGQNYEQYF. The CDR3 nucleotides are TGTGCCAGCAGCTCCCGAGGACAGAACTACGAGCAGTACTTC. The full variable domain, rest sourced from reference TRBV11-2 and TRBJ2-7, is EAGVAQSPRYKIIEKRQSVAFWCNPISGHATLYWYQQILGQGPKLLIQFQNNGVVDDSQLPKDRFSAERLKGVDSTLKIQPAKLEDSAVYLCASSSRGQNYEQYFGPGTRLTVT.

The V gene is TRBV7-8, the J gene TRBJ2-2, with 11 bases that match TRBD2. The trim removed 5 bases at V and 4 bases at J, leaving 3 bases unmatched. CDR1 and CDR2 (germline): SGHVS, FQNEAQ. The CDR3 sequence is 15 residues long. This chain's CDR3 is CASSPSGRFTGELFF. For the CDR3, the DNA is TGTGCCAGCAGCCCTAGCGGGAGGTTCACCGGGGAGCTGTTTTTT.

This clone occurred a few times. The rearrangement links TRBV20-1 to TRBJ2-7; D is uncertain. V lost 8 bases and J lost 6, with 5 bases in between. This CDR3 spans 8 amino acids. Germline-derived CDR1 and CDR2 are DFQATT and SNEGSKA (reference sequence). In nucleotides, the CDR3 is TGCAGTCTCGGCGAGCAGTACTTC. This translates into CSLGEQYF.

The CDR3 region has the DNA TGCAGCGTCGCCGGGACATCCGTCTACGAGCAGTACTTC. Translating gives CSVAGTSVYEQYF. The J gene is TRBJ2-5, the V gene TRBV29-1, with TRBD1 as a possible D gene (6 bases). The J call may be incorrect, as the DNA end agrees better with TRBJ2-7. The CDR3 is 13 amino acids. The germline CDR1 and CDR2 sequences are SQVTM and ANQGSEA.

This clone appeared a single time. This chain connects TRBV10-3 to TRBJ1-2, with 7 bases fitting TRBD1. The CDR3 runs to 13 residues. In germline, CDR1 is ENHRY, CDR2 SYGVKD. V was pared by 3 bases and J by 8 bases, with 6 bases of the junction left unmatched. For the CDR3, the DNA is TGTGCCATCAGTGACAACAGGGGAGAGGGCTACACCTTC. This translates into CAISDNRGEGYTF.

This chain joins TRBV5-6 and TRBJ2-3, with 7 positions matching TRBD2. The CDR3 spans 16 residues. Germline-derived CDR1 and CDR2 are SGHDT and YYEEEE. V was pared by 0 bases and J by 5 bases, with 9 bases of the junction left unmatched. The CDR3 sequence is CASSLEGYWGGDTQYF. As DNA, the CDR3 is TGTGCCAGCAGCTTGGAGGGGTACTGGGGGGGAGATACGCAGTATTTT.

V and J are TRBV25-1 and TRBJ2-1; 14 nucleotides align to TRBD2. This CDR3 comprises 18 residues. V was pared by 1 base and J by 2 bases, with 4 bases of the junction left unmatched. Germline V gene data show CDR1 as MGHDK and CDR2 as SYGVNS. CDR3 residues: CASSEWGTSGSTYNEQFF. CDR3 DNA: TGTGCCAGCAGTGAATGGGGGACTAGCGGGAGTACCTACAATGAGCAGTTCTTC. Filled out from reference TRBV25-1 and TRBJ2-1, the complete variable domain reads EADIYQTPRYLVIGTGKKITLECSQTMGHDKMYWYQQDPGMELHLIHYSYGVNSTEKGDLSSESTVSRIRTEHFPLTLESARPSHTSQYLCASSEWGTSGSTYNEQFFGPGTRLTVL.

The rearrangement links TRBV7-8 to TRBJ1-4, with a weak D call TRBD1 (5 bases). The CDR3 is 13 residues long. Germline CDR1 reads SGHVS; CDR2 reads FQNEAQ. V was clipped by 3 bases and J by 7 bases, with 9 bases between them. CDR3 nucleotides: TGTGCCAGCAGCTTCGACAGACTTGAAAAACTGTTTTTT. This encodes CASSFDRLEKLFF.